This TCR beta chain was obtained from a study of blood T cell repertoires in COVID-19. About the study: Samples representing acute and convalescent COVID-19 were sourced from the United States, Italy and Spain. Sources were T cells, B-cell-depleted T cells, or PBMCs; the material itself was cDNA or gDNA.

In the original processing: Amplification from reference gene primers served as the basis for estimated nucleated cell counts. The method was immunoSEQ multiplex PCR; TCRdb's version includes in-frame clones alone and lacks a portion of them. From that table come the V and J calls and clone size; the DNA was used to work out D and trimming. The sample holds roughly 390,000 clones; roughly 85% are singletons and the top ten take 3.5% to 4%. The receptor comes from a woman aged 18-29 years with acute or convalescent COVID-19. The source material was peripheral blood.

The CDR3 loop reads CASSSPGSSSYNEQFF. The CDR3 nucleotides read TGTGCCAGCAGCTCCCCAGGCTCGAGCTCCTACAATGAGCAGTTCTTC. The rearrangement uses TRBV7-9 and TRBJ2-1; D is uncertain. The V end was cut by 4 bases, the J end by 0 bases, with 13 bases between. Looked up from germline, CDR1 is SEHNR and CDR2 is FQNEAQ (reference sequence). The length of the CDR3 is 16 residues.